This TCR beta chain was captured by sequencing in a study of neurological immune-mediated disorders. This clonotype was seen ten or more times. CDR1 and CDR2 (germline): LGHDT, YNNKEL (reference sequence). CDR3 size: 15 residues. V was trimmed by 8 bases and J by 5 bases, leaving 21 bases between them. 5'RACE with 10-nucleotide random UMIs generated the cDNA. TCRdb re-called the 5' RACE reads through MiXCR, storing one row per CDR3 protein. The sample gives fewer than 65,000 distinct CDR3 sequences, roughly 4.6% of which show up once; 2.5% to 3.5% is in the top ten. The rearrangement uses TRBV3-1 and TRBJ2-5, with D perhaps assigned TRBD1 or TRBD2 (5 bases each). The sample consisted of PBMCs. The source is a man aged 45-60 years with multiple sclerosis. In DNA form, the CDR3 reads TGTGCCAGCGCCGGAGGTGAAGGGGAAGCGGAGACCCAGTACTTC. Protein sequence: CASAGGEGEAETQYF.